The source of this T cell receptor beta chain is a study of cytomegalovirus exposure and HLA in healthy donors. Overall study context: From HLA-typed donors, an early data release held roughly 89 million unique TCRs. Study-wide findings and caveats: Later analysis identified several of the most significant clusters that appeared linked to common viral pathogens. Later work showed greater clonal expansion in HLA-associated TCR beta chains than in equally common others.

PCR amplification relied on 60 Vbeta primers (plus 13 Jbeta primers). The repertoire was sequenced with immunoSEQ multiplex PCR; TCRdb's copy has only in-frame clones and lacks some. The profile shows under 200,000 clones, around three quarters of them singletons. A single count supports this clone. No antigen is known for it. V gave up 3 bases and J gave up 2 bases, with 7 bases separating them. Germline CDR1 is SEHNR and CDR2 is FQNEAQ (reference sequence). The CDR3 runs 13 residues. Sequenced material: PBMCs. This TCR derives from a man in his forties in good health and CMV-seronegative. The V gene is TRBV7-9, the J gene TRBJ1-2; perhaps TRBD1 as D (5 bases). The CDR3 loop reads CASSFGGNYGYTF. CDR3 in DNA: TGTGCCAGCAGCTTCGGGGGGAACTATGGCTACACCTTC. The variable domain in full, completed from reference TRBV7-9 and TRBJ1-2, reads DTGVSQNPRHKITKRGQNVTFRCDPISEHNRLYWYRQTLGQGPEFLTYFQNEAQLEKSRLLSDRFSAERPKGSFSTLEIQRTEQGDSAMYLCASSFGGNYGYTFGSGTRLTVV.